This T cell receptor (beta chain) is from a study of blood T cell repertoires in COVID-19. Whole-study context: The samples span acute and convalescent COVID-19 from the United States, Italy and Spain. Nucleic acid was either cDNA or gDNA, and it came from T cells, B-cell-depleted T cells, or PBMCs.

Adults between about 18 and 89 years of age took part from under 25 US areas. Donors in Cohort 3 who had recovered were those with two negative PCRs, healthcare professional clearance, or resolution of their symptoms. Sequencing used immunoSEQ multiplex PCR; TCRdb keeps in-frame clones, though not all of them. The sample holds roughly 300,000 clones, more than 75% seen once. The CDR3 covers 15 residues. Germline assignment: CDR1 SEHNR and CDR2 FQNEAQ (reference sequence). Trimming removed 3 bases from V and 7 bases from J; junction bases left unmatched: 6. The receptor comes from a man aged 30 to 39 who had recovered from COVID-19. The chain has TRBV7-9 and TRBJ2-2; TRBD2 matches at 9 bases. Sequences were obtained from PBMCs or T cells enriched from blood (not recorded which). CDR3 nucleotide sequence: TGTGCCAGCAGCTTGCTAGCGGGATCGGGCGGGGAGCTGTTTTTT. Encoded protein: CASSLLAGSGGELFF.